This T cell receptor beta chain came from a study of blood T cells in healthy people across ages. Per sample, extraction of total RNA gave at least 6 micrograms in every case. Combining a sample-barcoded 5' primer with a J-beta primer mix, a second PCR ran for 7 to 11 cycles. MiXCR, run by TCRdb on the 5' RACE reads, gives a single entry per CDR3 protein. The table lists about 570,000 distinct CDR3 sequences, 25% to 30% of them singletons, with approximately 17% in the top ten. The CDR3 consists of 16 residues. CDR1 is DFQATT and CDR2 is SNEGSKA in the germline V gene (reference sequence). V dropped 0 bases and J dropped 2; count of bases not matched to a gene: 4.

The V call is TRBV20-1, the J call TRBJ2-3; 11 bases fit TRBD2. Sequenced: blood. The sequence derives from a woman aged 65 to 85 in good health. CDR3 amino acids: CSARDPSGGITDTQYF. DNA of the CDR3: TGCAGTGCTAGAGATCCTAGCGGGGGGATCACAGATACGCAGTATTTT.